These 19 T cell receptor beta chains share one sample of origin, sequenced in a study of technical replicates of blood from a handful of donors. The repertoire was sequenced with immunoSEQ multiplex PCR; TCRdb's copy has only in-frame clones and lacks some. Of 55,000 to 85,000 clones listed, almost 98% were seen once; the top ten hold 0.2% to 0.25%. The sample consisted of T cells isolated from PBMCs. The receptors were sampled from a human donor in good health.

The CDR3 DNA reads as TGTGCCAGCAGTGCATCCGGGACAGGGTATGAAAAACTGTTTTTT. Translation gives CASSASGTGYEKLFF. The rearrangement uses TRBV27 and TRBJ1-4, with 9 bases matching TRBD1. The CDR3 loop spans 15 amino acids. Germline lookup yields CDR1 MNHEY and CDR2 SMNVEV (reference sequence). Trimming took 5 bases from V and 6 from J; bases not matched to a gene: 7.

The V and J genes are TRBV5-4 and TRBJ2-7; TRBD1 agrees at 7 bases. The CDR3 covers 14 residues. Germline lookup yields CDR1 SGHNT and CDR2 YYREEE (reference sequence). After removal of 4 bases from V and 3 bases from J, the junction contained 7 bases not matched to a gene. For the CDR3, the DNA is TGTGCCAGCAGCGAAGAGACAGGGAGCTACGAGCAGTACTTC. Its translation: CASSEETGSYEQYF.

The V gene is TRBV7-9, the J gene TRBJ2-1, with TRBD2 matching over 7 bases. The length of the CDR3 is 12 residues. Losses at the gene ends were 7 bases for V and 8 bases for J; bases not matched to a gene: 5. Germline CDR1 reads SEHNR; CDR2 reads FQNEAQ (reference sequence). The CDR3: CASTLAGDEQFF. CDR3 nucleotides: TGTGCCAGCACTCTGGCGGGGGATGAGCAGTTCTTC.

This rearrangement joins TRBV6-1 to TRBJ1-1; 7 bases map to TRBD1. There are 15 residues in the CDR3. The germline CDR1 and CDR2 sequences are MNHNS and SASEGT. V trimming: 4 bases; J trimming: 3 bases; junction bases outside the gene matches: 8. Here the CDR3 reads CASSAGQGVDTEAFF. CDR3 nucleotides: TGTGCCAGCAGTGCTGGGCAGGGGGTGGACACTGAAGCTTTCTTT.

The chain uses TRBV19 and TRBJ1-5; possible D gene TRBD1, 6 bases. The CDR3 covers 18 residues. Trimming pared 7 bases from V and 0 bases from J, leaving 22 bases between. The germline V gene encodes CDR1 LNHDA and CDR2 SQIVND (reference sequence). CDR3 sequence (DNA): TGTGCCAGTACCACCCATCGGGACATATACGATAGCAATCAGCCCCAGCATTTT. This sequence encodes CASTTHRDIYDSNQPQHF. Based on the CDR3 plus reference TRBV19 and TRBJ1-5, the full variable domain is DGGITQSPKYLFRKEGQNVTLSCEQNLNHDAMYWYRQDPGQGLRLIYYSQIVNDFQKGDIAEGYSVSREKKESFPLTVTSAQKNPTAFYLCASTTHRDIYDSNQPQHFGDGTRLSIL.

The chain has TRBV19 and TRBJ1-5, with TRBD1 matching 11 bases. The CDR3 consists of 16 residues. Germline values: CDR1 LNHDA, CDR2 SQIVND (reference sequence). J was trimmed by 3 bases and V by 5 bases; bases with no gene match: 6. CDR3 coding DNA: TGTGCCAGTAGTGGGAGGGACAGGGGGAACAATCAGCCCCAGCATTTT. Translated, it gives CASSGRDRGNNQPQHF.

The gene calls are TRBV30 and TRBJ2-1; 12 bases agree with TRBD2. CDR3 length: 16 amino acids. Per the germline V gene, CDR1 is GTSNPN and CDR2 is SVGIG (reference sequence). Germline trimming cut 2 bases from V and 8 bases from J; bases unmatched to any gene: 10. CDR3 residues: CAWSTTPSGGAHEQFF. The CDR3, as DNA: TGTGCCTGGAGTACAACACCTAGCGGGGGGGCGCATGAGCAGTTCTTC.

The chain combines TRBV20-1 with TRBJ1-2; D unclear. Germline V lookup: CDR1 DFQATT, CDR2 SNEGSKA (reference sequence). Deletions cut 6 bases from V and 4 bases from J, with 9 bases between. CDR3 size: 11 residues. The CDR3 here is CSAGSSYGYTF. CDR3 sequence (DNA): TGCAGTGCAGGATCTAGCTATGGCTACACCTTC.

This clone was seen a single time. The chain couples TRBV4-1 to TRBJ1-5; D is perhaps TRBD1 (5 bases). The CDR3 runs to 14 residues. V was shortened by 6 bases and J by 3 bases, with 12 bases between the two germline ends. Per germline, CDR1 MGHRA and CDR2 YSYEKL. CDR3 amino acids: CASRPTGFNQPQHF. The CDR3 DNA reads as TGCGCCAGCAGACCTACAGGTTTCAATCAGCCCCAGCATTTT.

The chain employs TRBV7-2 and TRBJ2-5; 9 bases are shared with TRBD1. The CDR3 has 18 amino acids. The germline V gene encodes CDR1 SGHTA and CDR2 FQGNSA. After removal of 2 bases from V and 0 bases from J, the junction contained 10 bases not matched to a gene. The CDR3 here is CASSLRNTWTGDQETQYF. In nucleotides, the CDR3 is TGTGCCAGCAGCTTAAGGAATACCTGGACAGGGGACCAAGAGACCCAGTACTTC.

This clone was found once. The chain links TRBV7-9 to TRBJ1-4; 7 nucleotides agree with TRBD1. The V gene end was trimmed by 7 bases and the J gene end by 10 bases; junction bases not matched to a gene: 9. The CDR3 runs 13 residues. Germline CDR1 SEHNR, CDR2 FQNEAQ (reference sequence). The DNA for the CDR3 is TGTGCCAGCAACACCGGGACAGTCGGAAAACTGTTTTTT. Translation gives CASNTGTVGKLFF.

This chain connects TRBV19 to TRBJ2-5; D not certain. V dropped 2 bases and J dropped 0 bases, with 10 bases sitting between them. The germline V gene encodes CDR1 LNHDA and CDR2 SQIVND (reference sequence). The CDR3 has 15 residues. CDR3 in amino acids: CASSIFLRNQETQYF. CDR3 DNA sequence: TGTGCCAGTAGTATATTCCTACGAAACCAAGAGACCCAGTACTTC.

This chain uses TRBV5-1 with TRBJ2-3; 12 nucleotides agree with TRBD2. Unmatched junction bases numbered 14, after V lost 4 bases and J lost 5 bases. Germline V gene data show CDR1 as SGHRS and CDR2 as YFSETQ. CDR3 length equals 18 residues. The CDR3 bases are TGCGCCAGCAGCCCCGCGTTGCTAGCGGGGGGGCATATAGATACGCAGTATTTT. As protein: CASSPALLAGGHIDTQYF.

This clone came up once. The rearrangement joins TRBV5-1 to TRBJ1-2; 7 bases are shared with TRBD1. The V gene end was trimmed by 3 bases and the J gene end by 8 bases; junction bases not matched to a gene: 7. The CDR3 loop spans 13 amino acids. Germline V gene lookup returns CDR1 SGHRS and CDR2 YFSETQ. The CDR3 coding sequence is TGCGCCAGCAGCTGGAGACAGGGCTGGGGCTACACCTTC. Its protein product is CASSWRQGWGYTF.

This clone was counted between two and nine times. This rearrangement joins TRBV6-1 to TRBJ2-2; D not resolved. This CDR3 has 14 residues. Germline V gene lookup returns CDR1 MNHNS and CDR2 SASEGT. V gave up 0 bases and J gave up 6 bases, with 8 bases separating them. The CDR3 here is CASSEAVRAGELFF. As DNA, the CDR3 is TGTGCCAGCAGTGAAGCTGTCCGTGCCGGGGAGCTGTTTTTT.

The genes are TRBV25-1 and TRBJ2-7; 9 nucleotides align to TRBD2. Germline CDR1 is MGHDK and CDR2 is SYGVNS. V shed 1 base, J shed 4 bases, and the junction held 5 bases outside the gene matches. This CDR3 is 15 amino acids long. The CDR3 coding sequence is TGTGCCAGCAGTGAATGGCGGGAGGGGATGTACGAGCAGTACTTC. The encoded protein is CASSEWREGMYEQYF.

The chain joins TRBV30 to TRBJ2-7, with D possibly being TRBD1 (5 bases). The CDR3 runs to 13 residues. The germline V gene encodes CDR1 GTSNPN and CDR2 SVGIG (reference sequence). With 1 base removed from V and 3 bases from J, the gap between germline ends came to 10 bases. DNA of the CDR3: TGTGCCTGGAGTGGTCCAGGGTTCTACGAGCAGTACTTC. Translating gives CAWSGPGFYEQYF.

This sequence joins TRBV6-5 and TRBJ2-1, with TRBD2 matching 10 bases. The CDR3 has 15 amino acids. V lost 3 bases to trimming and J lost 8 bases; unmatched junction nucleotides: 7. CDR1 and CDR2 (germline): MNHEY, SVGAGI. The CDR3: CASSYDGLAGDEQFF. DNA of the CDR3: TGTGCCAGCAGTTATGATGGGCTAGCGGGAGATGAGCAGTTCTTC.

This clone was counted a few times. The chain carries TRBV28 and TRBJ2-1; 8 bases fit TRBD1. This CDR3 has 12 residues. Germline V gene sequence: CDR1 MDHEN, CDR2 SYDVKM. V shed 11 bases and J 1 base; nucleotides not matched to a gene: 1. The CDR3: CAGQGSYNEQFF. The CDR3 DNA reads TGTGCCGGACAGGGTTCCTACAATGAGCAGTTCTTC.